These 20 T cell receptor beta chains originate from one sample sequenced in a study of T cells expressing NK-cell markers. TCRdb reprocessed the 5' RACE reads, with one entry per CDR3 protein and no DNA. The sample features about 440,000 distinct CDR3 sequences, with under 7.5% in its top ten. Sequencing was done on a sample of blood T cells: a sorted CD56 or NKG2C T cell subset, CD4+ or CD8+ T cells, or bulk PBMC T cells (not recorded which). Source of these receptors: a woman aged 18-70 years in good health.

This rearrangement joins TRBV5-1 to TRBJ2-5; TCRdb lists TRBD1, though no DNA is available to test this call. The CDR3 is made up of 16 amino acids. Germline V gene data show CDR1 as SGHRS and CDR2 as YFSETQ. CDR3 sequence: CASSLVGQGARETQYF.

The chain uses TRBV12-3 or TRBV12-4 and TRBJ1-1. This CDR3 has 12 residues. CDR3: CASSFWNTEAFF.

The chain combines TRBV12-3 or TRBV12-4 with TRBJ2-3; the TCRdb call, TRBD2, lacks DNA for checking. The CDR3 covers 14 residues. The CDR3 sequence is CASRPAGPTDTQYF.

The CDR3 reads CAISTQTANTEAFF. The rearrangement joins TRBV10-3 to TRBJ1-1; TCRdb reports TRBD1, a call that lacks DNA to check it against. Per germline, CDR1 ENHRY and CDR2 SYGVKD. The CDR3 spans 14 residues.

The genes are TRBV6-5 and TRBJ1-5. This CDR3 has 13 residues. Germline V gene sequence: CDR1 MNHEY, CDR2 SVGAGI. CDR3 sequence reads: CASSYSGLQPQHF.

The CDR3 loop reads CASSLDRGAVDTQYF. The chain employs TRBV5-1 and TRBJ2-3; without DNA, the TCRdb call of TRBD1 cannot be checked. CDR3 length: 15 residues. Germline CDR1 reads SGHRS; CDR2 reads YFSETQ.

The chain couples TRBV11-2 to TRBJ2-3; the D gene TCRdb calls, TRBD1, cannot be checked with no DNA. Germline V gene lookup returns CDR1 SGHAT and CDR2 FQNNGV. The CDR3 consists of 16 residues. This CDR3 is CASSFARQGRIDTQYF.

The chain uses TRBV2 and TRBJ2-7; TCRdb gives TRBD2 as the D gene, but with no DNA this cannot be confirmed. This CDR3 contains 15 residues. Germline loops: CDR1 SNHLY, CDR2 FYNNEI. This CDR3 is CASRETSGFSYEQYF. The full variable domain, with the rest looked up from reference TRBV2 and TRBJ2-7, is EPEVTQTPSHQVTQMGQEVILRCVPISNHLYFYWYRQILGQKVEFLVSFYNNEISEKSEIFDDQFSVERPDGSNFTLKIRSTKLEDSAMYFCASRETSGFSYEQYFGPGTRLTVT.

CDR3 in amino acids: CSARGWNTDTQYF. The chain combines TRBV20-1 with TRBJ2-3. The CDR3 runs to 13 residues. The germline V gene encodes CDR1 DFQATT and CDR2 SNEGSKA (reference sequence).

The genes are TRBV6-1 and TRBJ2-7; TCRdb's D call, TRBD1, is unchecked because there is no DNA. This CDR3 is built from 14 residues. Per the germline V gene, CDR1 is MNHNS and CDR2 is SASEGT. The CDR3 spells CASSVRDRPYEQYF.

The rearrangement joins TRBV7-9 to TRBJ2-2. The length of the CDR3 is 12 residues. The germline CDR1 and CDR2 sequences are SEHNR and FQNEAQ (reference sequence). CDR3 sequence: CARRSDTGELFF.

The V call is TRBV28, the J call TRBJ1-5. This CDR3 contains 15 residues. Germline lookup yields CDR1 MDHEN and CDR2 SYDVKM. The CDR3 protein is CASSFGGGGDQPQHF.

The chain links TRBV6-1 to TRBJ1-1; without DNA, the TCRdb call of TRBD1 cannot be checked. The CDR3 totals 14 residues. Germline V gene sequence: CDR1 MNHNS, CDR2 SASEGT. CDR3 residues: CASSRDNTRSEAFF.

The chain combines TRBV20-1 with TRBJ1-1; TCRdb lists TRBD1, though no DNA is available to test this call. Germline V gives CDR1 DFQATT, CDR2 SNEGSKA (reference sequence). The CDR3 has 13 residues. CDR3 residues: CRAPGTGNTEAFF.

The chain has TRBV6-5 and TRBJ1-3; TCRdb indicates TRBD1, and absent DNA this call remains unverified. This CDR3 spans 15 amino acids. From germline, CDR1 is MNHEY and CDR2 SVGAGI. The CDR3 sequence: CASSYSILSANTIYF.

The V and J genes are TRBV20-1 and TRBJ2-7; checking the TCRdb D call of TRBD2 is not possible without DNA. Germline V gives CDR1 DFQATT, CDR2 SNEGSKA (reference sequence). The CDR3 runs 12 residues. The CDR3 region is CSASGGSGEQYF.

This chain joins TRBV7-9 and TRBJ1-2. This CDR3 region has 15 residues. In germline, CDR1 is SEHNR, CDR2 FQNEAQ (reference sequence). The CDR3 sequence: CASSLQLGTSYGYTF.

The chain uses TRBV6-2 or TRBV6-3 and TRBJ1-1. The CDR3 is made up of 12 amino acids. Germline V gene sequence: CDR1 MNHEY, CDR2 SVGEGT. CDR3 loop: CASSRRETEAFF.

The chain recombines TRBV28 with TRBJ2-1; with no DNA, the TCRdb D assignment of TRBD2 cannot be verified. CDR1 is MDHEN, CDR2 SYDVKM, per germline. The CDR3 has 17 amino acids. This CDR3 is CASPPYSSGTLGNEQFF.

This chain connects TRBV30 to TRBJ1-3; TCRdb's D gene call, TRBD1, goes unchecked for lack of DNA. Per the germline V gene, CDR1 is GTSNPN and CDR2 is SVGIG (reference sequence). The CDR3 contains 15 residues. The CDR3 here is CAWSRDAYSGNTIYF.